This T cell receptor (beta chain) came from a study of identical twins. The study's findings and limits: Insertions ran lower in abundant cord blood beta clonotypes, though not in memory repertoires. Excess sharing between twins was weaker in beta out-of-frame sequences.

This clonotype has more than one count but fewer than ten. Its antigen remains unknown. With V trimmed by 1 base and J by 2 bases, 5 bases remained unmatched. CDR1 DFQATT and CDR2 SNEGSKA come from the germline V gene (reference sequence). The CDR3 is made up of 15 amino acids. With no exceptions, donors were healthy Caucasians. A universal primer site was incorporated via template switching, and the cDNA contained unique molecular identifiers. TCRdb itself ran the 5' RACE reads through MiXCR, one entry per CDR3 protein. The sample records 1.5 million to 2 million distinct CDR3 sequences, about 32% being singletons.

This clonotype was obtained from a newborn girl in good health. The chain combines TRBV20-1 with TRBJ2-3; 8 positions agree with TRBD2. The sequenced sample consisted of cord blood. CDR3 loop: CSARGKRGNTDTQYF. The CDR3 bases are TGCAGTGCTAGAGGGAAGCGGGGGAACACAGATACGCAGTATTTT.